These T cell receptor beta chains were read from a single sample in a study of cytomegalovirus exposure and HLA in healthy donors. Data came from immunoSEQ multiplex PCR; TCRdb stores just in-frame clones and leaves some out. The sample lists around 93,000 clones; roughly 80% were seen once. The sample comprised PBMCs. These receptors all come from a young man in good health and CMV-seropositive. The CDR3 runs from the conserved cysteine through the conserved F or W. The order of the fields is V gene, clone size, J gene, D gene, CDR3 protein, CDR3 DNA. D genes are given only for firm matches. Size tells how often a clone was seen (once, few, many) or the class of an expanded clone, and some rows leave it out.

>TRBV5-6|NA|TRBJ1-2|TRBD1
CASSLAYRGEGYTF
TGTGCCAGCAGCTTGGCTTACAGGGGCGAAGGCTACACCTTC
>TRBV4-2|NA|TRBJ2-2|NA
CASSLGTGTGELFF
TGTGCCAGCAGCCTAGGGACTGGCACCGGGGAGCTGTTTTTT
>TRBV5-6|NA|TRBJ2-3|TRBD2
CASSFYPAGGSTDTQYF
TGTGCCAGCAGCTTTTATCCAGCGGGAGGGAGCACAGATACGCAGTATTTT
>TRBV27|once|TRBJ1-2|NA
CASRAASGGGYTF
TGTGCCAGCAGAGCCGCTAGCGGGGGTGGCTACACCTTC
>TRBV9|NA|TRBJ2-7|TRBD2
CASSVGTSGRYEQYF
TGTGCCAGCAGCGTAGGGACTAGCGGTAGGTACGAGCAGTACTTC
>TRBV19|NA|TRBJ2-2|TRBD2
CASSTSGSWTGELFF
TGTGCCAGTAGTACTAGCGGGAGTTGGACCGGGGAGCTGTTTTTT
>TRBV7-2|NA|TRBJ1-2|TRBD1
CASSTRPGQNLGYTF
TGTGCCAGCAGCACAAGACCGGGACAGAATCTCGGCTACACCTTC
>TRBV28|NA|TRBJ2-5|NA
CASSPTGEGTQYF
TGTGCCAGCAGCCCGACAGGGGAGGGGACCCAGTACTTC
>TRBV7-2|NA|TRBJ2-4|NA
CASSLARYGKNIQYF
TGTGCCAGCAGCTTAGCGCGTTACGGCAAAAACATTCAGTACTTC
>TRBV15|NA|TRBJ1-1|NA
CATSRDRDRNAEAFF
TGTGCCACCAGCAGAGATAGAGACAGGAACGCTGAAGCTTTCTTT
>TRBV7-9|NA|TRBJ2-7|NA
CASSFPGVYEQYF
TGTGCCAGCAGCTTTCCGGGAGTCTACGAGCAGTACTTC
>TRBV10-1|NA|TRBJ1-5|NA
CASSEQINQPQHF
TGCGCCAGCAGTGAACAGATCAATCAGCCCCAGCATTTT
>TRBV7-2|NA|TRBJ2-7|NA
CASSSNSGYEQYF
TGTGCCAGCAGCTCTAACAGTGGCTACGAGCAGTACTTC
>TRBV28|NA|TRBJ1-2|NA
CASRITGVVGGYTF
TGTGCCAGCAGAATAACCGGGGTTGTGGGAGGCTACACCTTC
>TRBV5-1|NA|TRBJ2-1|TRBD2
CASSLGLAGTYNEQFF
TGCGCCAGCAGCTTGGGACTAGCGGGAACCTACAATGAGCAGTTCTTC
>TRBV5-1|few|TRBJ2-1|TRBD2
CASSLVAGVAYNEQFF
TGCGCCAGCAGCTTGGTAGCGGGAGTAGCCTACAATGAGCAGTTCTTC
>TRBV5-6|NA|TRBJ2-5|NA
CASSLKGRGSETQYF
TGTGCCAGCAGCTTGAAAGGAAGGGGCAGTGAGACCCAGTACTTC
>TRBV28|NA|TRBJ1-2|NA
CASSGHYGYTF
TGTGCCAGCTCAGGGCACTATGGCTACACCTTC
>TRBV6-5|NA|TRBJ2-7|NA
CASSYVQGGYEQYF
TGTGCCAGCAGTTACGTGCAGGGAGGCTACGAGCAGTACTTC
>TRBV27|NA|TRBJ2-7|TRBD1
CASSPAGGPGYEQYF
TGTGCCAGCAGTCCAGCAGGGGGTCCGGGCTACGAGCAGTACTTC
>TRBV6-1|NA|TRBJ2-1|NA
CASSAPQGVLVEQFF
TGTGCCAGCAGTGCCCCACAGGGTGTTTTAGTCGAGCAGTTCTTC
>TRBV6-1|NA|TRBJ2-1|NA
CASSAGATFSYNEQFF
TGTGCCAGCAGTGCAGGGGCCACCTTCTCCTACAATGAGCAGTTCTTC
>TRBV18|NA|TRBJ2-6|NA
CASSPRREEPPSGANVLTF
TGTGCCAGCTCACCACGGAGGGAAGAACCCCCCTCTGGGGCCAACGTCCTGACTTTC
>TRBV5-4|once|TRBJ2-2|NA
CASSLDGPGLNTGELFF
TGTGCCAGCAGCTTGGATGGGCCAGGGTTGAACACCGGGGAGCTGTTTTTT
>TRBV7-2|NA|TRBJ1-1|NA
CASSAYRDGGTEAFF
TGTGCCAGCAGCGCTTACAGGGATGGGGGCACTGAAGCTTTCTTT
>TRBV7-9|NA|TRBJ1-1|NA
CASSRTGNTEAFF
TGTGCCAGCAGCCGAACAGGGAACACTGAAGCTTTCTTT
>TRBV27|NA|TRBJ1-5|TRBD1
CASADREKQPQHF
TGTGCCAGCGCGGACAGGGAAAAACAGCCCCAGCATTTT
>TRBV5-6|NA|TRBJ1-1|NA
CASSLVMNTEAFF
TGTGCCAGCAGCTTGGTCATGAACACTGAAGCTTTCTTT
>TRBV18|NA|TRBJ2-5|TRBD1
CASSPLILGGHQETQYF
TGTGCCAGCTCACCACTCATCCTAGGGGGCCATCAAGAGACCCAGTACTTC
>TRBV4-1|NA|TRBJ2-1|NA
CASNAMLSDEQFF
TGCGCCAGCAACGCGATGTTATCCGATGAGCAGTTCTTC